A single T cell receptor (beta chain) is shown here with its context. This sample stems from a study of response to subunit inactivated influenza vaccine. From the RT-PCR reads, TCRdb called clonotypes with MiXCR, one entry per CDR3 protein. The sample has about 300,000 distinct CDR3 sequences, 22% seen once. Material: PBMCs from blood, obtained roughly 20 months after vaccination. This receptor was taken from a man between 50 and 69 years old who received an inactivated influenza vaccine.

The CDR3 here is CASSSIVAGHEAFF. The CDR3 DNA reads as TGTGCCAGCAGCTCCATCGTCGCAGGTCACGAAGCTTTCTTT. This sequence joins TRBV12-3 or TRBV12-4 and TRBJ1-1; no firm D call. The length of the CDR3 is 14 residues. V was shortened by 6 bases and J by 8 bases, with 19 bases between the two germline ends.